The 25 T cell receptor beta chains below come from one sample, sequenced in a study of CD8 T cells in Susac syndrome. RNA was extracted with the RNeasy kit, and a quantity of roughly 0.5 to 1 ug was reverse transcribed using random hexamers. TCRdb re-analysed the immunoSEQ multiplex PCR reads in MiXCR, keeping a single row per CDR3 protein. The table records a few hundred thousand distinct CDR3 sequences, approximately 85% of them present only once. Sequences were obtained from CD8+ T cells from PBMCs. These receptors were collected from a human donor with multiple sclerosis.

This sequence joins TRBV12-5 and TRBJ2-1; TRBD2 agrees at 13 bases. From germline, CDR1 is LGHNT and CDR2 FRNRAP. Germline trimming cut 8 bases from V and 9 bases from J; bases unmatched to any gene: 4. This CDR3 region has 13 residues. The CDR3 protein is CASTSGGAIEQFF. CDR3 sequence (DNA): TGTGCTAGTACTAGCGGGGGGGCCATTGAGCAGTTCTTC.

This clonotype was observed a handful of times. The chain couples TRBV10-3 to TRBJ1-1; no clear D gene. Trimming removed 0 bases at V and 0 bases at J, with 8 bases between. Germline loops: CDR1 ENHRY, CDR2 SYGVKD. The CDR3 covers 15 residues. The CDR3 is CAISESIGLNTEAFF. CDR3 in DNA: TGTGCCATCAGTGAGTCGATTGGGTTGAACACTGAAGCTTTCTTT.

The chain has TRBV19 and TRBJ1-4, with D hard to call. This CDR3 is built from 13 residues. With 5 bases removed from V and 10 bases from J, the gap between germline ends came to 14 bases. CDR1 and CDR2 from the germline V gene are LNHDA and SQIVND (reference sequence). The CDR3 bases are TGTGCCAGTAGTTCCCCGACTTCGGCAAAACTGTTTTTT. This codes for CASSSPTSAKLFF. Supplemented by reference TRBV19 and TRBJ1-4, the full variable domain reads DGGITQSPKYLFRKEGQNVTLSCEQNLNHDAMYWYRQDPGQGLRLIYYSQIVNDFQKGDIAEGYSVSREKKESFPLTVTSAQKNPTAFYLCASSSPTSAKLFFGSGTQLSVL.

The chain uses TRBV6-1 and TRBJ1-2; the D gene is possibly TRBD1 (6 bases). This CDR3 comprises 13 residues. Germline V gives CDR1 MNHNS, CDR2 SASEGT. Trimming removed 5 bases at V and 8 bases at J, with 15 bases between. The CDR3 loop is CASSQDSGRGYTF. DNA of the CDR3: TGTGCCAGCAGTCAGGACAGTGGACGGGGCTACACCTTC.

This clonotype turned up a few times. The V call is TRBV27, the J call TRBJ2-7; 7 bases line up with TRBD1. J gave up 5 bases and V 2 bases, and 3 bases lay outside the gene matches. This CDR3 spans 13 amino acids. Per germline, CDR1 MNHEY and CDR2 SMNVEV (reference sequence). CDR3 residues: CASSLLGGDEQYF. DNA for the CDR3: TGTGCCAGCAGTTTACTAGGGGGCGACGAGCAGTACTTC.

The chain combines TRBV10-3 with TRBJ2-3, with D perhaps matching TRBD1 (5 bases). Deletions cut 9 bases from V and 3 bases from J, with 13 bases between. Germline loops: CDR1 ENHRY, CDR2 SYGVKD. The CDR3 totals 13 residues. CDR3 sequence: CAILRDTTDTQYF. CDR3 in DNA: TGTGCCATACTCAGGGATACTACAGATACGCAGTATTTT.

The chain has TRBV3-1 and TRBJ2-5; perhaps D is TRBD1 or TRBD2 (5 bases each). The germline V and J ends were trimmed by 3 bases and 5 bases, with 22 bases remaining between them. The CDR3 is 17 residues long. The V gene's germline CDR1 is LGHDT and CDR2 YNNKEL (reference sequence). The CDR3 DNA follows: TGTGCCAGCAGCCAGGTCCTTGGAGAGGGGAGAAGGGAGACCCAGTACTTC. As protein: CASSQVLGEGRRETQYF.

The rearrangement joins TRBV5-4 to TRBJ2-7, with 9 bases matching TRBD2. There are 14 residues in the CDR3. The V and J ends lost 2 bases and 5 bases, in that order; junction bases with no gene match: 5. Germline V gene data show CDR1 as SGHNT and CDR2 as YYREEE (reference sequence). The DNA of the CDR3 is TGTGCCAGCAGCTTTAGCGGGGGAGGCGACGAGCAGTACTTC. It yields the protein CASSFSGGGDEQYF.

The rearrangement joins TRBV27 to TRBJ1-1; TRBD1 matches 9 bases. Germline V gives CDR1 MNHEY, CDR2 SMNVEV (reference sequence). With 8 bases clipped from V and 4 bases from J, the junction kept 5 bases outside the gene matches. The CDR3 totals 13 residues. The CDR3 DNA reads as TGTGCCAGCTGCGGACAGGGGATCACTGAAGCTTTCTTT. It specifies CASCGQGITEAFF.

V and J are TRBV5-5 and TRBJ2-7, with D possibly being TRBD1 (6 bases). The CDR3 is 16 residues long. The germline V and J ends were trimmed by 1 base and 5 bases, with 19 bases remaining between them. The germline CDR1 and CDR2 sequences are SGHKS and YYEKEE (reference sequence). The CDR3: CASSLNQGRVLDEQYF. CDR3 in DNA: TGTGCCAGCAGCTTGAATCAGGGGCGGGTTTTGGACGAGCAGTACTTC.

The genes are TRBV27 and TRBJ2-7; possibly TRBD1 for D (5 bases). Germline CDR1 is MNHEY and CDR2 is SMNVEV (reference sequence). The CDR3 length is 16 residues. Trimming removed 6 bases at V and 0 bases at J, with 18 bases between. The CDR3 loop is CASRPTLGRFSYEQYF. CDR3 sequence (DNA): TGTGCCAGCAGACCCACGTTGGGGCGCTTCTCCTACGAGCAGTACTTC.

The chain has TRBV12-3 or TRBV12-4 and TRBJ2-1; D unclear. V was clipped by 6 bases and J by 7 bases, with 13 bases between them. The CDR3 runs to 13 residues. CDR3 DNA: TGTGCCAGCAGCTTACTGGAAGGAAATGAGCAGTTCTTC. Translated, it gives CASSLLEGNEQFF.

The chain joins TRBV5-1 to TRBJ2-3; 8 nucleotides line up with TRBD1. The junction had 12 bases not matched to a gene; V was cut back by 3 bases and J by 3 bases. The CDR3 extends over 17 amino acids. Looked up from germline, CDR1 is SGHRS and CDR2 is YFSETQ. In nucleotides, the CDR3 is TGCGCCAGCAGCTCGGACAGGGAGTGGCTCCCGACAGATACGCAGTATTTT. Translated: CASSSDREWLPTDTQYF.

This clonotype was observed once. This chain uses TRBV27 with TRBJ1-1; tentative D call: TRBD1 (5 bases). V gave up 3 bases and J gave up 3 bases, with 11 bases separating them. CDR1 is MNHEY, CDR2 SMNVEV, per germline (reference sequence). This CDR3 region has 14 residues. The CDR3 DNA follows: TGTGCCAGCAGTTTCAGGGCTTGGGACACTGAAGCTTTCTTT. Amino acids: CASSFRAWDTEAFF.

The gene calls are TRBV7-2 and TRBJ2-5; 9 bases are a match to TRBD2. This CDR3 has 17 residues. Per the germline V gene, CDR1 is SGHTA and CDR2 is FQGNSA. The ends lost 5 bases at V and 1 base at J; junction bases unmatched: 11. The CDR3 is CASSPLGLAGTQETQYF. The CDR3 coding sequence is TGTGCCAGCAGCCCCCTGGGGCTAGCGGGGACCCAAGAGACCCAGTACTTC. The full variable domain, rest sourced from reference TRBV7-2 and TRBJ2-5, is GAGVSQSPSNKVTEKGKDVELRCDPISGHTALYWYRQSLGQGLEFLIYFQGNSAPDKSGLPSDRFSAERTGGSVSTLTIQRTQQEDSAVYLCASSPLGLAGTQETQYFGPGTRLLVL.

The CDR3 loop reads CSAPGMSPETQYF. The CDR3 region has the DNA TGCAGTGCGCCGGGGATGTCGCCAGAGACCCAGTACTTC. The chain joins TRBV20-1 to TRBJ2-5; D perhaps matches TRBD2 (5 bases). The ends were cut back, 6 bases at V and 4 bases at J, with 15 bases in the middle. The CDR3 has 13 residues. From germline, CDR1 is DFQATT and CDR2 SNEGSKA (reference sequence).

The chain has TRBV4-1 and TRBJ2-2; no definite D call. The germline V and J ends were trimmed by 7 bases and 1 base, with 4 bases remaining between them. The CDR3 totals 12 residues. Germline values: CDR1 MGHRA, CDR2 YSYEKL. CDR3 region: CASKWNTGELFF. CDR3 DNA sequence: TGCGCCAGCAAATGGAACACCGGGGAGCTGTTTTTT.

V gene TRBV7-9 combines with J gene TRBJ2-7; 7 positions agree with TRBD1. Germline V gene sequence: CDR1 SEHNR, CDR2 FQNEAQ (reference sequence). The CDR3 is 14 amino acids. Trimming removed 8 bases from V and 3 bases from J; junction bases left unmatched: 10. The CDR3 protein is CASGLDRDSYEQYF. The CDR3 nucleotides read TGTGCCAGCGGCCTAGACCGGGACAGCTACGAGCAGTACTTC.

The V and J genes are TRBV29-1 and TRBJ2-7; 8 nucleotides line up with TRBD1. V shed 1 base, J shed 2 bases, and the junction held 13 bases outside the gene matches. The CDR3 runs 17 residues. The germline V gene encodes CDR1 SQVTM and CDR2 ANQGSEA. This CDR3 reads CSVEVVSGTGPPYEQYF. The CDR3, as DNA: TGCAGCGTTGAAGTCGTGTCCGGGACAGGTCCTCCCTACGAGCAGTACTTC.

The rearrangement uses TRBV11-2 and TRBJ1-2; possible D gene TRBD1, 5 bases. V gave up 1 base and J gave up 6 bases, with 15 bases separating them. Per the germline V gene, CDR1 is SGHAT and CDR2 is FQNNGV. The CDR3 has 15 residues. The CDR3 bases are TGTGCCAGCAGCTTAGGGGACGGATTTATGGATGGCTACACCTTC. Protein sequence: CASSLGDGFMDGYTF.

V is TRBV14 and J is TRBJ1-1; TRBD1 aligns across 9 bases. The length of the CDR3 is 14 residues. CDR1 and CDR2 from the germline V gene are SGHDN and FVKESK. Losses at the gene ends were 4 bases for V and 8 bases for J; bases not matched to a gene: 8. In DNA, the CDR3 is TGTGCCAGCAGCCCAGCCGGGACAGGGCGGGAAGCTTTCTTT. Residues: CASSPAGTGREAFF.

This clonotype has only one observation. The V gene is TRBV4-1, the J gene TRBJ2-2, with 13 bases fitting TRBD2. V trimming: 2 bases; J trimming: 9 bases; junction bases outside the gene matches: 12. Germline V lookup: CDR1 MGHRA, CDR2 YSYEKL. This CDR3 spans 18 amino acids. The CDR3 loop reads CASSQLLAGGPRDRELFF. The CDR3 nucleotides read TGCGCCAGCAGCCAATTACTAGCGGGAGGGCCAAGGGACCGGGAGCTGTTTTTT.

This chain joins TRBV29-1 and TRBJ1-1; D is uncertain. Germline lookup yields CDR1 SQVTM and CDR2 ANQGSEA. This CDR3 region has 13 residues. Trimming took 7 bases from V and 0 from J, leaving 12 bases between them. The CDR3 region is CSGTMDLNTEAFF. The DNA for the CDR3 is TGCAGCGGGACCATGGACCTGAACACTGAAGCTTTCTTT.

The V call is TRBV27, the J call TRBJ2-7; 8 bases agree with TRBD1. Germline CDR1 and CDR2: MNHEY and SMNVEV (reference sequence). The CDR3 runs to 14 residues. J gave up 1 base and V 2 bases, and 1 base lay outside the gene matches. The CDR3 DNA sequence: TGTGCCAGCAGTTTAGACAGGGGATCCTACGAGCAGTACTTC. Protein: CASSLDRGSYEQYF.

The chain uses TRBV27 and TRBJ2-7, with unresolved D. This CDR3 region has 13 residues. The V end was cut by 3 bases, the J end by 4 bases, with 10 bases between. Germline V gene lookup returns CDR1 MNHEY and CDR2 SMNVEV (reference sequence). CDR3 coding DNA: TGTGCCAGCAGTTTTGGAGATTTATACGAGCAGTACTTC. Amino acids: CASSFGDLYEQYF.